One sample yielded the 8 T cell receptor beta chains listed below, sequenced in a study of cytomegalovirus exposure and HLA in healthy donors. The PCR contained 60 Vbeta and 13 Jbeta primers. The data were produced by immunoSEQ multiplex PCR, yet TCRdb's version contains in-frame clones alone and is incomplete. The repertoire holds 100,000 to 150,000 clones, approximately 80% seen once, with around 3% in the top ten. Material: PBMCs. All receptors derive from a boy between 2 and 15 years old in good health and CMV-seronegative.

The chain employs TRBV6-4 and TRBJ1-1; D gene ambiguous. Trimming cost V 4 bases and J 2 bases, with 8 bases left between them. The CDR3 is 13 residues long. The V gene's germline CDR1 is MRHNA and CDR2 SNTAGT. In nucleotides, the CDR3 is TGTGCCAGCAGTGCGCGGGAAAACACTGAAGCTTTCTTT. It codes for CASSARENTEAFF.

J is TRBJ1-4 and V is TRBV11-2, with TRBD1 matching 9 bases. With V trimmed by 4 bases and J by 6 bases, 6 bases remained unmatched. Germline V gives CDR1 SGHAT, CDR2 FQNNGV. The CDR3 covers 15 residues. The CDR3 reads CASSSWGQGDEKLFF. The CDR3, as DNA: TGTGCCAGCAGCTCGTGGGGACAGGGAGATGAAAAACTGTTTTTT.

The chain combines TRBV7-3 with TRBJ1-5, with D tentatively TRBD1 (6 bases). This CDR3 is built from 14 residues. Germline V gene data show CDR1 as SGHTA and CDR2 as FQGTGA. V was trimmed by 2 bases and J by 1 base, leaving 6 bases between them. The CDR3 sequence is CASSLQGSNQPQHF. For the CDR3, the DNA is TGTGCCAGCAGCTTACAGGGGAGCAATCAGCCCCAGCATTTT.

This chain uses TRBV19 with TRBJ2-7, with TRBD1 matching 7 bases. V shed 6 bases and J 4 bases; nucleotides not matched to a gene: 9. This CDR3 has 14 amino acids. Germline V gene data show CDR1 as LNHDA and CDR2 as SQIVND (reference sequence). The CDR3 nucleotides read TGTGCCAGTAGCATACCGGGACAGAGGTACGAGCAGTACTTC. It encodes CASSIPGQRYEQYF. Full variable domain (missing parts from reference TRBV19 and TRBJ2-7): DGGITQSPKYLFRKEGQNVTLSCEQNLNHDAMYWYRQDPGQGLRLIYYSQIVNDFQKGDIAEGYSVSREKKESFPLTVTSAQKNPTAFYLCASSIPGQRYEQYFGPGTRLTVT.

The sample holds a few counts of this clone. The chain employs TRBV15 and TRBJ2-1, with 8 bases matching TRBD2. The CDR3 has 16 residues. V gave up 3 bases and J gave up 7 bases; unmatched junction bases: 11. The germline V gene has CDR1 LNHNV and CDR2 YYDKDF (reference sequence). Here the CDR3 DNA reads TGTGCCACCAGCAGGGGAAACAGCGGGAGATGGAATGAGCAGTTCTTC. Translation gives CATSRGNSGRWNEQFF. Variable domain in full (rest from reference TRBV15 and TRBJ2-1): DAMVIQNPRYQVTQFGKPVTLSCSQTLNHNVMYWYQQKSSQAPKLLFHYYDKDFNNEADTPDNFQSRRPNTSFCFLDIRSPGLGDTAMYLCATSRGNSGRWNEQFFGPGTRLTVL.

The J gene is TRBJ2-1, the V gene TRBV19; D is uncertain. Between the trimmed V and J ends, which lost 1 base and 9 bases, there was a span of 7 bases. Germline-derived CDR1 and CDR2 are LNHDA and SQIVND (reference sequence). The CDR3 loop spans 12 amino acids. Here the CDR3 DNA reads TGTGCCAGTAGTATAGTGAGTACTGAGCAGTTCTTC. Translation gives CASSIVSTEQFF.

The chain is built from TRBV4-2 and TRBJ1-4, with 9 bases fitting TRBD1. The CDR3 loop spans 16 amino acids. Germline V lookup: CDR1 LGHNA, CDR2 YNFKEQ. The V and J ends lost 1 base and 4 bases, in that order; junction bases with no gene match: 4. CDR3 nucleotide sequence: TGTGCCAGCAGCCAAGTAACAGGGGGCGTTAATGAAAAACTGTTTTTT. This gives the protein CASSQVTGGVNEKLFF.

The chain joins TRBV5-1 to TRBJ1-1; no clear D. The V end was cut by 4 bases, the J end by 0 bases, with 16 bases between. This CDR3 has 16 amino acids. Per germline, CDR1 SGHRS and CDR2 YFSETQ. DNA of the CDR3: TGCGCCAGCAGCCTTCGGGTGGCAGACCTGAACACTGAAGCTTTCTTT. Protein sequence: CASSLRVADLNTEAFF.